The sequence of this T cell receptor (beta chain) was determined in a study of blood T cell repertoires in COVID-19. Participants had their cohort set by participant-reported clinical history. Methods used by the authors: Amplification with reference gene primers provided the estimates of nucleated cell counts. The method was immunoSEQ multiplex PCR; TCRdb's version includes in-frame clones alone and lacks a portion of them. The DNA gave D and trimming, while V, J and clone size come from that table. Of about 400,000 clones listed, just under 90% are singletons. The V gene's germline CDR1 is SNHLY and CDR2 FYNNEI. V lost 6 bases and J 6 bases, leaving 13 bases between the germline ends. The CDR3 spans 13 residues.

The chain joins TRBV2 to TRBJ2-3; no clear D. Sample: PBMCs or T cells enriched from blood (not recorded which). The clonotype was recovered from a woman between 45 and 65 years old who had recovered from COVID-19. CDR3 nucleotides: TGTGCCAGCAGGAGCGTCCGTGGGGATACGCAGTATTTT. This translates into CASRSVRGDTQYF. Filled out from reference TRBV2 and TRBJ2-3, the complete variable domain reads EPEVTQTPSHQVTQMGQEVILRCVPISNHLYFYWYRQILGQKVEFLVSFYNNEISEKSEIFDDQFSVERPDGSNFTLKIRSTKLEDSAMYFCASRSVRGDTQYFGPGTRLTVL.